Presented here are 29 T cell receptor beta chains from one specimen sequenced in a study of T cell responses to AZD1222 COVID-19 vaccine. The assay was immunoSEQ multiplex PCR, and TCRdb's table has in-frame clones only and misses some. The profile shows 75,000 to 100,000 clones, roughly 92% of them singletons. The specimen comprised peripheral blood, sampled on day 0 of AZD1222 vaccination. These receptors all come from an adult in good health.

The chain recombines TRBV12-5 with TRBJ1-3; D is undetermined. CDR1 and CDR2 (germline): LGHNT, FRNRAP. This CDR3 is 22 amino acids long. Trimming removed 0 bases from V and 0 bases from J, with 27 bases in between. CDR3 protein: CASGLVLTPNNVLQYSGNTIYF. The CDR3, as DNA: TGTGCTAGTGGTTTGGTCCTCACCCCCAACAATGTCCTACAATACTCTGGAAACACCATATATTTT.

The CDR3 DNA reads as TGTGCCAGCAGTTACATGGAAGAGGCTTTCTTT. As protein: CASSYMEEAFF. The chain carries TRBV6-5 and TRBJ1-1; D gene uncertain. Trimming cost V 2 bases and J 11 bases, with 9 bases left between them. Germline V CDR1 and CDR2: MNHEY, SVGAGI. CDR3 size: 11 residues.

The chain uses TRBV6-1 and TRBJ1-5, with unresolved D. The V gene lost 3 bases and the J gene lost 4 bases, with 13 bases spanning the gap. Germline-derived CDR1 and CDR2 are MNHNS and SASEGT. The CDR3 length is 15 residues. CDR3: CASSDLEGRNQPQHF. CDR3 DNA sequence: TGTGCCAGCAGTGATTTGGAGGGAAGAAATCAGCCCCAGCATTTT.

This sequence joins TRBV6-5 and TRBJ1-2; D not certain. The CDR3 runs to 12 residues. V shed 6 bases and J shed 0 bases, with 5 bases lying between them. Germline V lookup: CDR1 MNHEY, CDR2 SVGAGI. DNA for the CDR3: TGTGCCAGCAGGATAGCTAACTATGGCTACACCTTC. This gives the protein CASRIANYGYTF.

The chain is built from TRBV24-1 and TRBJ1-3, with 10 bases matching TRBD1. J lost 0 bases, V lost 0 bases, and 7 bases had no gene match. The length of the CDR3 is 19 residues. CDR1 and CDR2 (germline): KGHDR, SFDVKD. The CDR3: CATSDLTGTGANSGNTIYF. The CDR3 DNA reads as TGTGCCACCAGTGATTTGACCGGGACAGGGGCCAACTCTGGAAACACCATATATTTT.

The J gene is TRBJ2-7, the V gene TRBV11-2; D perhaps matches TRBD1 (6 bases). The CDR3 covers 14 residues. V was cut by 5 bases and J by 1 base, with 12 bases left in between. Germline values: CDR1 SGHAT, CDR2 FQNNGV. CDR3 in amino acids: CASSAGQGSYEQYF. Here the CDR3 DNA reads TGTGCCAGCAGCGCCGGGCAGGGGTCCTACGAGCAGTACTTC.

This chain uses TRBV24-1 with TRBJ2-7; D is uncertain. The CDR3 extends over 13 amino acids. Germline CDR1 KGHDR, CDR2 SFDVKD. V was shortened by 3 bases and J by 5 bases, with 10 bases between the two germline ends. The CDR3 spells CATSDPPSNEQYF. DNA for the CDR3: TGTGCCACCAGTGATCCCCCCTCAAACGAGCAGTACTTC.

The J gene is TRBJ2-2, the V gene TRBV6-5, with TRBD2 matching 8 bases. This CDR3 is 16 amino acids long. V gave up 0 bases and J gave up 3 bases; unmatched junction bases: 3. Germline CDR1 MNHEY, CDR2 SVGAGI. This CDR3 reads CASSYSIGRDTGELFF. The CDR3 coding sequence is TGTGCCAGCAGTTACTCGATCGGGAGGGACACCGGGGAGCTGTTTTTT.

The rearrangement links TRBV7-8 to TRBJ2-7, with D possibly matching TRBD1 (6 bases). The CDR3 loop spans 14 amino acids. Germline V gives CDR1 SGHVS, CDR2 FQNEAQ. The V gene lost 5 bases and the J gene lost 6 bases, with 17 bases spanning the gap. In DNA, the CDR3 is TGTGCCAGCAGCATACAGGGAAACGAGGTCGAGCAGTACTTC. Translated: CASSIQGNEVEQYF. The complete variable domain, with remaining parts taken from reference TRBV7-8 and TRBJ2-7, reads GAGVSQSPRYKVAKRGQDVALRCDPISGHVSLFWYQQALGQGPEFLTYFQNEAQLDKSGLPSDRFFAERPEGSVSTLKIQRTQQEDSAVYLCASSIQGNEVEQYFGPGTRLTVT.

J is TRBJ2-3 and V is TRBV30; 8 bases agree with TRBD2. J was trimmed by 2 bases and V by 3 bases; bases with no gene match: 1. The CDR3 is made up of 13 amino acids. Germline V gives CDR1 GTSNPN, CDR2 SVGIG (reference sequence). The CDR3: CAWRREVTDTQYF. As DNA, the CDR3 is TGTGCCTGGAGGCGGGAGGTCACAGATACGCAGTATTTT.

Only one count was recorded for this clone. This chain uses TRBV3-1 (or the pseudogene TRBV3-2) with TRBJ2-2, with TRBD2 identical over 7 bases. The V segment lost 5 bases and the J segment 5 bases; nucleotides outside the gene matches: 11. Germline V gene lookup returns CDR1 LGHDT and CDR2 YNNKEL (reference sequence). This CDR3 contains 16 residues. The CDR3 reads CASSALALGNTGELFF. CDR3 sequence (DNA): TGTGCCAGCAGCGCACTAGCGCTTGGAAATACCGGGGAGCTGTTTTTT.

On this clone itself: The junction does not match germline at one end; this may be a read error. The V gene is TRBV5-8, the J gene TRBJ1-2; the match to TRBD1 covers 7 bases. The CDR3 loop spans 16 amino acids. CDR1 SGHTS and CDR2 YDEGEE come from the germline V gene. CDR3 bases: TGTGCCAGCAGCTCAGCTAGGGGGCTAATTAACCATGGCTACACCTTC. Translated, it gives CASSSARGLINHGYTF.

The J gene is TRBJ1-1, the V gene TRBV7-9, with no clear D. CDR1 and CDR2 from the germline V gene are SEHNR and FQNEAQ (reference sequence). The CDR3 is 13 residues long. Deletions cut 5 bases from V and 8 bases from J, with 15 bases between. In DNA form, the CDR3 reads TGTGCCAGCAGCCCCACCCCCCGGCCAGAAGCTTTCTTT. This translates into CASSPTPRPEAFF.

The rearrangement links TRBV12-3 or TRBV12-4 to TRBJ1-2, with a possible D match to TRBD1 (6 bases). Trimming took 6 bases from V and 6 from J, leaving 14 bases between them. The CDR3 is 13 amino acids. In nucleotides, the CDR3 is TGTGCCAGCAGCGTCAGGGGCCGGGATGGCTACACCTTC. This encodes CASSVRGRDGYTF.

This clone has only a few counts. V gene TRBV9 combines with J gene TRBJ1-1; D unclear. V was cut by 2 bases and J by 0 bases, with 5 bases left in between. This CDR3 contains 13 residues. CDR1 SGDLS and CDR2 YYNGEE come from the germline V gene. CDR3 loop: CASSVQMNTEAFF. The CDR3 DNA reads TGTGCCAGCAGCGTTCAAATGAACACTGAAGCTTTCTTT.

The rearrangement links TRBV4-1 to TRBJ2-5, with D perhaps given as TRBD1 or TRBD2 (5 bases each). Looked up from germline, CDR1 is MGHRA and CDR2 is YSYEKL. V lost 5 bases, J lost 8 bases, and 15 bases lay in between. The CDR3 has 13 residues. CDR3 in DNA: TGCGCCAGCAGCTTCGACGGGACCACCACCCAGTACTTC. Translated: CASSFDGTTTQYF.

The chain employs TRBV11-2 and TRBJ1-1; D is uncertain. V lost 0 bases to trimming and J lost 10 bases, with 18 bases between them. This CDR3 spans 15 amino acids. The germline V gene has CDR1 SGHAT and CDR2 FQNNGV. The CDR3 nucleotides read TGTGCCAGCAGCTTAGATTTATCCGGACCCCGTGGAGCTTTCTTT. Protein product: CASSLDLSGPRGAFF.

Comment on this clone: Additional DNA sequences in this sample encode the identical CDR3. The CDR3 nucleotides read TGTGCCAGTAGTAGAGGACAGGGAAGCAATCAGCCCCAGCATTTT. Its translation: CASSRGQGSNQPQHF. The V and J genes are TRBV19 and TRBJ1-5; 8 nucleotides line up with TRBD1. From germline, CDR1 is LNHDA and CDR2 SQIVND (reference sequence). This CDR3 has 15 amino acids. J lost 1 base, V lost 4 bases, and 3 bases had no gene match.

The CDR3 region is CASSFRPRVTDTQYF. CDR3 coding DNA: TGTGCCAGCAGCTTCCGACCCAGGGTCACAGATACGCAGTATTTT. This sequence joins TRBV7-9 and TRBJ2-3; TRBD1 might be the D (5 bases). The CDR3 totals 15 residues. Germline-derived CDR1 and CDR2 are SEHNR and FQNEAQ (reference sequence). V shed 3 bases and J shed 2 bases, with 12 bases lying between them. The whole variable domain, remainder taken from reference TRBV7-9 and TRBJ2-3, is DTGVSQNPRHKITKRGQNVTFRCDPISEHNRLYWYRQTLGQGPEFLTYFQNEAQLEKSRLLSDRFSAERPKGSFSTLEIQRTEQGDSAMYLCASSFRPRVTDTQYFGPGTRLTVL.

This clone showed up just once. This rearrangement joins TRBV4-2 to TRBJ1-5; D call uncertain. Germline V CDR1 and CDR2: LGHNA, YNFKEQ. Trimming removed 0 bases at V and 7 bases at J, with 10 bases between. The CDR3 is 14 amino acids. The DNA of the CDR3 is TGTGCCAGCAGCCAAGATGGGGATAGACAGCCCCAGCATTTT. Encoded protein: CASSQDGDRQPQHF.

The V gene is TRBV7-2, the J gene TRBJ1-3; D is possibly TRBD1 (5 bases). The CDR3 contains 15 residues. Trimming removed 4 bases at V and 4 bases at J, with 14 bases between. Germline V gene lookup returns CDR1 SGHTA and CDR2 FQGNSA. The CDR3 spells CASSSINGDGNTIYF. CDR3 DNA: TGTGCCAGCAGCTCAATTAACGGGGACGGAAACACCATATATTTT. The variable domain in full, with the rest retrieved from reference TRBV7-2 and TRBJ1-3, is GAGVSQSPSNKVTEKGKDVELRCDPISGHTALYWYRQSLGQGLEFLIYFQGNSAPDKSGLPSDRFSAERTGGSVSTLTIQRTQQEDSAVYLCASSSINGDGNTIYFGEGSWLTVV.

This chain connects TRBV20-1 to TRBJ1-1; no clear D gene. Per the germline V gene, CDR1 is DFQATT and CDR2 is SNEGSKA (reference sequence). The CDR3 has 10 residues. Trimming left V 6 bases short and J 4 bases short, with 6 bases between. CDR3 nucleotides: TGCAGTGCCATCTCCACTGAAGCTTTCTTT. Translation: CSAISTEAFF.

V usage is TRBV29-1 and J usage is TRBJ2-1, with TRBD2 identical over 14 bases. Unmatched junction bases numbered 7, after V lost 3 bases and J lost 0 bases. The germline gives CDR1 SQVTM, CDR2 ANQGSEA. CDR3 length: 18 residues. The CDR3 DNA follows: TGCAGCGTTGATGGGACTAGCGGGAGACTTAGCTCCTACAATGAGCAGTTCTTC. Protein: CSVDGTSGRLSSYNEQFF.

This chain connects TRBV15 to TRBJ2-1, with TRBD1 matching 7 bases. CDR1 and CDR2 from the germline V gene are LNHNV and YYDKDF (reference sequence). There are 14 residues in the CDR3. V trimming: 6 bases; J trimming: 10 bases; junction bases outside the gene matches: 12. The CDR3 DNA sequence: TGTGCCACCAGTTATCTGGGGACAGCCCTCGAGCAGTTCTTC. This encodes CATSYLGTALEQFF.

This clone was seen just once. The genes are TRBV5-1 and TRBJ2-5; 9 bases line up with TRBD1. The CDR3 is 15 amino acids. The V gene's germline CDR1 is SGHRS and CDR2 YFSETQ. The V segment lost 0 bases and the J segment 6 bases; nucleotides outside the gene matches: 6. In nucleotides, the CDR3 is TGCGCCAGCAGCTTGGCGGGGGGACAGGGACAGACCCAGTACTTC. It specifies CASSLAGGQGQTQYF.

This chain connects TRBV2 to TRBJ2-5, with 8 bases lining up with TRBD1. J was trimmed by 4 bases and V by 6 bases; bases with no gene match: 4. The germline V gene has CDR1 SNHLY and CDR2 FYNNEI. This CDR3 comprises 13 residues. The CDR3 nucleotides are TGTGCCAGCAGGGACAGGGATGGAGAGACCCAGTACTTC. Amino acid sequence: CASRDRDGETQYF.

The chain couples TRBV28 to TRBJ1-5, with a tentative D call TRBD1 (6 bases). Trimming cost V 6 bases and J 2 bases, with 14 bases left between them. The CDR3 consists of 15 residues. Per the germline V gene, CDR1 is MDHEN and CDR2 is SYDVKM. CDR3 in DNA: TGTGCCAGCAGCGCCGGGGGCGCGGGCAATCAGCCCCAGCATTTT. Amino acid sequence: CASSAGGAGNQPQHF.

This clone was recorded only once. CDR3 loop: CASSYSGSGARYEQYF. The CDR3 nucleotides read TGTGCCAGCAGTTACAGTGGGTCGGGGGCAAGGTACGAGCAGTACTTC. V gene TRBV6-5 combines with J gene TRBJ2-7, with D perhaps assigned TRBD1 or TRBD2 (6 bases each). With 2 bases removed from V and 4 bases from J, the gap between germline ends came to 18 bases. The CDR3 runs 16 residues. Germline CDR1 is MNHEY and CDR2 is SVGAGI.

This chain links TRBV27 with TRBJ1-1, with D possibly being TRBD1 (6 bases). The V end was cut by 6 bases, the J end by 5 bases, with 16 bases between. CDR1 is MNHEY, CDR2 SMNVEV, per germline (reference sequence). The CDR3 length is 14 residues. The CDR3 DNA follows: TGTGCCAGCAGAAGGGGGACGGGGAGGACTGAAGCTTTCTTT. Its protein product is CASRRGTGRTEAFF.